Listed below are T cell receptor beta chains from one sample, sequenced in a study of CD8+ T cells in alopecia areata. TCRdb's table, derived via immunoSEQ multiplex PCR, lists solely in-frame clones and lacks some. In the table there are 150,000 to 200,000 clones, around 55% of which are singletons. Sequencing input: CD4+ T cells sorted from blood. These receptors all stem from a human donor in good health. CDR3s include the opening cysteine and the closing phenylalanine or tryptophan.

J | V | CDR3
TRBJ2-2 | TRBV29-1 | CSVRQATGELFF
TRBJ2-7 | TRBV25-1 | CASSELAGVNEQYF
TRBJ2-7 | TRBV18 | CASSPEGHLNYEQYF
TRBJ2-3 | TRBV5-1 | CASSDGTSGDTQYF
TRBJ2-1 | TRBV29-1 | CSTGGAYNEQFF
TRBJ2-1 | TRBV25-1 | CASIRSGNNEQFF
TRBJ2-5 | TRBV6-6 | CASSYNGETQYF
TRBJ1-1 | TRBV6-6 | CASSGWRSSTEAFF
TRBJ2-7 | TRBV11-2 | CASSLVAGANEQYF
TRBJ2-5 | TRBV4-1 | CASSQVATGDSEETQYF
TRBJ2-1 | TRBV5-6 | CASSLASHEQFF
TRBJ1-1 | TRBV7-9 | CASSTRAYLNTEAFF
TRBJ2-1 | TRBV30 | CAWMSYNEQFF
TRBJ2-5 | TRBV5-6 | CASSLAGGLAGGPETQYF
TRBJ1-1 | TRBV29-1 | CSVKQRMNTEAFF
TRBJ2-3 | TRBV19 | CASTDSAGPDTQYF
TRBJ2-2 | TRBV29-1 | CSVQIRAGHANTGELFF